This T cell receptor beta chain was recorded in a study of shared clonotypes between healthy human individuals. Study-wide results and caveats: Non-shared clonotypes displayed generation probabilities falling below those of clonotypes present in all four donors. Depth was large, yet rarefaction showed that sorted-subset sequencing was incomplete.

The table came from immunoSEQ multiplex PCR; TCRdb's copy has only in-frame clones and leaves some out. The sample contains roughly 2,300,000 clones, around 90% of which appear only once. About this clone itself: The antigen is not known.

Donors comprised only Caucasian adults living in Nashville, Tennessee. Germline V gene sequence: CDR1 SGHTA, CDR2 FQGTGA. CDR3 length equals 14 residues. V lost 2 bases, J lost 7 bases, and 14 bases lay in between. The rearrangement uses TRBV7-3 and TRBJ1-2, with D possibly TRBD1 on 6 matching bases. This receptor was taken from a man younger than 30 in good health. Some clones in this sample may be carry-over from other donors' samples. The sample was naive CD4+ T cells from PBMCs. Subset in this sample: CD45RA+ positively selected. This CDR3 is CASSLYGGASGYTF. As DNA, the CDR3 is TGTGCCAGCAGCTTATATGGGGGCGCCTCTGGCTACACCTTC.